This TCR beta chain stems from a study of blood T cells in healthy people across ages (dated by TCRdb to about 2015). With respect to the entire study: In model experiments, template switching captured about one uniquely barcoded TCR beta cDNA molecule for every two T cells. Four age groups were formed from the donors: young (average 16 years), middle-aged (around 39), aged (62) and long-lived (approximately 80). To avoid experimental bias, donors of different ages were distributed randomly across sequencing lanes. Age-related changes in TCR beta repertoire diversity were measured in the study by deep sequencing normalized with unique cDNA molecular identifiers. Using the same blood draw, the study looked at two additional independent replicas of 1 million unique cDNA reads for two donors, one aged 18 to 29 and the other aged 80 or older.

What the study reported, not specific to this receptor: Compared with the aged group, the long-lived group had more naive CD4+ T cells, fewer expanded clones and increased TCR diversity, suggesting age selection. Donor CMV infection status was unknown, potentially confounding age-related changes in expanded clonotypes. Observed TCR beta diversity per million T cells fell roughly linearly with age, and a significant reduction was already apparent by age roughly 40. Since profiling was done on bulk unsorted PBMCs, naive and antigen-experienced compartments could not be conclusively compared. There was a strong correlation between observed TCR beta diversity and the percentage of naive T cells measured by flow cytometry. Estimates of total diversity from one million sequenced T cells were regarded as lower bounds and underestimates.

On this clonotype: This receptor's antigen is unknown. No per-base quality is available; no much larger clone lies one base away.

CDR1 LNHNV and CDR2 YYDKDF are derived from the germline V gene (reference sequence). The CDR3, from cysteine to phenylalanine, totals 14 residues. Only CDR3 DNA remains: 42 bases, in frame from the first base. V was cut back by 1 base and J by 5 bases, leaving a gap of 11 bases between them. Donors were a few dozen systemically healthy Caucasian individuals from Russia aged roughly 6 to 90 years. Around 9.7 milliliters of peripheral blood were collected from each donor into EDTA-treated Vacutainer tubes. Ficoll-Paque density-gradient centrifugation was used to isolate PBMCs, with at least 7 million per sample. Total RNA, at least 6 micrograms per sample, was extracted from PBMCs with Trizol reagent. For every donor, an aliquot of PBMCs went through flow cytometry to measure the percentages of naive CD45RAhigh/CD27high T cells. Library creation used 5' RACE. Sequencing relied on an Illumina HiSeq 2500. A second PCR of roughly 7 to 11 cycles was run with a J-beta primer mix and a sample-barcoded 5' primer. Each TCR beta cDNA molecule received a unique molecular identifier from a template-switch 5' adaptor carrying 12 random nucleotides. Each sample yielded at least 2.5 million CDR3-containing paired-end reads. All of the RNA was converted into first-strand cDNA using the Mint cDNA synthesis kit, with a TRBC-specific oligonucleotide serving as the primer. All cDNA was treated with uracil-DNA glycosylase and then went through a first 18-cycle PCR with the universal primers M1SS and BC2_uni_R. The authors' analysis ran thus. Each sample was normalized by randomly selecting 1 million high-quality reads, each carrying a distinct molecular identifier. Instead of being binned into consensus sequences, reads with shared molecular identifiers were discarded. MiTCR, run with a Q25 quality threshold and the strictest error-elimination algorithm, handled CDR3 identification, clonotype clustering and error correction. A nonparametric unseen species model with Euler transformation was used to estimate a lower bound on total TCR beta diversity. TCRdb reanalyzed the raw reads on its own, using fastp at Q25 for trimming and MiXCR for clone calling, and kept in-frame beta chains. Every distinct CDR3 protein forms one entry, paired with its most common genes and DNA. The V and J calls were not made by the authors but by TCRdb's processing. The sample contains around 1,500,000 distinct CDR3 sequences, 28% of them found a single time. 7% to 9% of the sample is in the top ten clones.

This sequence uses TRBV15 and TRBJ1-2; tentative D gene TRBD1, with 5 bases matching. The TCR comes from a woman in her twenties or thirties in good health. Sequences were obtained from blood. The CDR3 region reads CATSRGGNSYGYTF. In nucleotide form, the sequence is TGTGCCACCAGCAGAGGGGGGAACAGTTATGGCTACACCTTC.